This T cell receptor beta chain was documented in a study of blood T cell repertoires in COVID-19. Study as a whole: The United States, Italy and Spain supplied acute and convalescent COVID-19 samples. PBMCs, B-cell-depleted T cells, or T cells were the source of the cDNA or gDNA that made up the material.

As processed by the authors: Cell counts per sample came from amplifying reference gene primers. Repertoires were generated with immunoSEQ multiplex PCR, while TCRdb's copy carries only in-frame clones and drops some. V and J calls and clone size are as listed in that table; D and trimming were resolved from the DNA. The sample has 65,000 to 70,000 clones; around 90% are singletons. The specimen sequenced was peripheral blood. This clonotype was obtained from a human donor with active COVID-19. The donor label of this sample is uncertain.

The CDR3 reads CASSQVPGGGELFF. In DNA, the CDR3 is TGCGCCAGCAGCCAAGTTCCGGGAGGCGGGGAGCTGTTTTTT. V is TRBV4-3 and J is TRBJ2-2, with TRBD2 matching 7 bases. Germline CDR1 and CDR2: LGHNA and YSLEER. V lost 1 base and J lost 7; bases outside the gene matches: 3. The CDR3 length is 14 residues.